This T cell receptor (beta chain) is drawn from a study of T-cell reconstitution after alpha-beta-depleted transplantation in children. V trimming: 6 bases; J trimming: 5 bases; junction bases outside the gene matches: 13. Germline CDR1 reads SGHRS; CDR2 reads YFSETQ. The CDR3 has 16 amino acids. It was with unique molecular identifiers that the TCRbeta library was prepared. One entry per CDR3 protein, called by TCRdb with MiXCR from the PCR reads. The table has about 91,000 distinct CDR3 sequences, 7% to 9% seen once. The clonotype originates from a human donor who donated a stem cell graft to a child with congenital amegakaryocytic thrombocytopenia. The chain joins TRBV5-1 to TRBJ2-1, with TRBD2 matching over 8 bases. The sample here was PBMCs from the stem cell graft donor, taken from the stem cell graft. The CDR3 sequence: CASNGNSGTFNNEQFF. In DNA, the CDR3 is TGCGCCAGCAACGGAAATAGCGGGACTTTTAACAATGAGCAGTTCTTC. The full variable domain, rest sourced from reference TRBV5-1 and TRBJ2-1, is KAGVTQTPRYLIKTRGQQVTLSCSPISGHRSVSWYQQTPGQGLQFLFEYFSETQRNKGNFPGRFSGRQFSNSRSEMNVSTLELGDSALYLCASNGNSGTFNNEQFFGPGTRLTVL.